The rows below give T cell receptor beta chains drawn from one sample of a study of OX40 agonist ivuxolimab in advanced cancers. Sequencing was performed with immunoSEQ multiplex PCR; in TCRdb, only in-frame clones are kept and a portion is missing. Found here are about 50,000 clones, 90% to 95% of them singletons; the top ten hold around 25%. Source: CD4+ or CD8+ T cells sorted from blood, taken in a trial of the OX40 agonist ivuxolimab. These receptors originate from an adult with an advanced solid tumor such as melanoma, head and neck, liver or kidney cancer. CDR3s include the opening cysteine and the closing phenylalanine or tryptophan. A D gene is named only where the DNA matches it firmly. Size is omitted from some rows. Given values are once, few, many or a class for expanded clones.

D	J	V	size	CDR3	DNA
TRBD1	TRBJ2-5	TRBV5-5	-	CASSIRQGPFRETQYF	TGTGCCAGCAGCATCCGACAGGGGCCCTTTAGAGAGACCCAGTACTTC
-	TRBJ2-2	TRBV4-3	-	CASSPKLYTGELFF	TGCGCCAGCAGTCCTAAGTTGTACACCGGGGAGCTGTTTTTT
TRBD2	TRBJ2-2	TRBV7-9	-	CASIPPGLAVTGELFF	TGTGCCAGCATCCCTCCGGGACTAGCAGTCACCGGGGAGCTGTTTTTT
TRBD2	TRBJ2-1	TRBV28	-	CASSLLAGDPYNEQFF	TGTGCCAGCAGTTTACTTGCGGGGGATCCCTACAATGAGCAGTTCTTC
-	TRBJ2-1	TRBV6-5	-	CASSYEWLGSYEQFF	TGTGCCAGCAGCTACGAGTGGTTAGGGTCTTATGAGCAGTTCTTC
-	TRBJ2-7	TRBV13	-	CASSLVGERRSYEQYF	TGTGCCAGCAGCTTAGTTGGGGAGAGAAGGTCCTACGAGCAGTACTTC
TRBD1	TRBJ2-7	TRBV5-1	once	CASSSRDRGYEQYF	TGCGCCAGCAGTTCCCGGGACAGGGGGTATGAGCAGTACTTC
TRBD2	TRBJ2-7	TRBV10-3	-	CAIRQLLGGSSYEQYF	TGTGCCATCAGACAACTACTAGGCGGGAGTTCGTACGAGCAGTACTTC
TRBD2	TRBJ2-7	TRBV27	-	CASSLWLAGGIYEQYF	TGTGCCAGCAGTTTATGGCTAGCGGGAGGAATCTACGAGCAGTACTTC
-	TRBJ2-7	TRBV29-1	-	CSVEGSPPYEQYF	TGCAGCGTTGAAGGAAGTCCCCCCTACGAGCAGTACTTC
TRBD1	TRBJ2-5	TRBV7-9	-	CASSPRTGEETQYF	TGTGCCAGCAGCCCCCGGACAGGGGAAGAGACCCAGTACTTC
-	TRBJ2-1	TRBV7-9	-	CASSLGLYTYNEQFF	TGTGCCAGCAGCCTCGGACTGTACACCTACAATGAGCAGTTCTTC
-	TRBJ1-4	TRBV6-6	-	CASSYAGRRNEKLFF	TGTGCCAGCAGTTACGCGGGCAGGCGTAATGAAAAACTGTTTTTT
-	TRBJ2-7	TRBV19	-	CASSMKGGEQYF	TGTGCCAGTAGTATGAAAGGGGGCGAGCAGTACTTC
TRBD2	TRBJ2-1	TRBV4-1	-	CASSRGGRNEQFF	TGCGCCAGCAGCCGGGGAGGGAGGAATGAGCAGTTCTTC
-	TRBJ2-7	TRBV6-5	-	CASSYEGREQYF	TGTGCCAGCAGTTACGAGGGGCGCGAGCAGTACTTC
TRBD1	TRBJ2-7	TRBV11-2	few	CASSSGQGYEQYF	TGTGCCAGCAGCTCGGGACAGGGCTACGAGCAGTACTTC
-	TRBJ2-1	TRBV19	-	CASSKRAEYGNEQFF	TGTGCCAGTAGTAAGAGGGCGGAGTACGGCAATGAGCAGTTCTTC
TRBD1	TRBJ1-2	TRBV16	-	CASSRGQNYGYTF	TGTGCCAGCAGCCGGGGACAGAACTATGGCTACACCTTC
-	TRBJ2-6	TRBV9	-	CASSAPRDNPANVLTF	TGTGCCAGCAGCGCGCCGAGGGACAACCCGGCCAACGTCCTGACTTTC
-	TRBJ1-5	TRBV27	-	CASSSRVGPQHF	TGTGCCAGCAGCTCCCGAGTCGGGCCCCAGCATTTT
TRBD1	TRBJ1-4	TRBV4-3	once	CASSQDLGDRARKLFF	TGCGCCAGCAGCCAAGATCTGGGGGACAGGGCAAGAAAACTGTTTTTT
-	TRBJ1-5	TRBV21-1	-	CASSKGTGGPSGNQPQHF	TGTGCCAGCAGCAAAGGGACAGGGGGCCCTAGTGGCAATCAGCCCCAGCATTTT
TRBD1	TRBJ1-5	TRBV28	once	CASSLGQGHSNQPQHF	TGTGCCAGCAGCCTTGGACAGGGACATAGCAATCAGCCCCAGCATTTT
-	TRBJ2-1	TRBV2	once	CASRAVSGPRMYNEQFF	TGTGCCAGCAGAGCAGTTTCGGGCCCACGCATGTACAATGAGCAGTTCTTC
TRBD1	TRBJ1-3	TRBV6-5	-	CASSIQGSPGSTIYF	TGTGCCAGCAGTATACAGGGGAGTCCGGGGAGCACCATATATTTT
-	TRBJ2-5	TRBV28	once	CASTPPEAYQETQYF	TGTGCCAGCACCCCGCCGGAGGCTTACCAAGAGACCCAGTACTTC
TRBD1	TRBJ1-1	TRBV27	-	CASNPGTGMANTEAFF	TGTGCCAGCAACCCCGGGACAGGGATGGCGAACACTGAAGCTTTCTTT
-	TRBJ2-2	TRBV7-9	once	CATRLTGELFF	TGTGCCACCCGTCTTACCGGGGAGCTGTTTTTT
TRBD1	TRBJ1-1	TRBV5-6	-	CASSRQGNEAFF	TGTGCCAGCAGCCGACAGGGGAATGAAGCTTTCTTT
-	TRBJ2-7	TRBV5-1	-	CASSLDTGTYEQYF	TGCGCCAGCAGCTTGGACACCGGGACCTACGAGCAGTACTTC
TRBD1	TRBJ2-2	TRBV28	-	CASSLEDRGFTGELFF	TGTGCCAGCAGTTTAGAGGACAGGGGATTTACCGGGGAGCTGTTTTTT
-	TRBJ2-1	TRBV28	-	CASSPQNEQFF	TGTGCCAGCAGTCCACAGAATGAGCAGTTCTTC
TRBD2	TRBJ2-7	TRBV9	-	CASSLGLAAYEQYF	TGTGCCAGCAGCCTTGGACTAGCGGCCTACGAGCAGTACTTC
-	TRBJ1-1	TRBV7-8	-	CASSLGIRAFF	TGTGCCAGCAGCTTAGGAATTAGGGCTTTCTTT
-	TRBJ1-5	TRBV28	-	CASSLYQDSNQPQHF	TGTGCCAGCAGTTTATACCAGGATAGCAATCAGCCCCAGCATTTT
TRBD2	TRBJ2-7	TRBV4-2	-	CASSQRTSGDEQYF	TGTGCCAGCAGCCAAAGGACTAGCGGAGACGAGCAGTACTTC
-	TRBJ2-7	TRBV11-2	-	CASSVSGPPYEQYF	TGTGCCAGCAGCGTAAGCGGGCCACCCTACGAGCAGTACTTC
TRBD2	TRBJ2-1	TRBV27	-	CASSFAGGNEQFF	TGTGCCAGCAGTTTTGCGGGAGGAAATGAGCAGTTCTTC
TRBD1	TRBJ2-1	TRBV6-6	-	CASRRGLNEQFF	TGTGCCAGCAGGAGGGGGCTCAATGAGCAGTTCTTC
-	TRBJ2-1	TRBV6-5	-	CASKASSYNEQFF	TGTGCCAGCAAGGCGAGCTCCTACAATGAGCAGTTCTTC
TRBD1	TRBJ1-5	TRBV27	-	CASSPLDRGEGNQPQHF	TGTGCCAGCAGTCCCCTCGACAGGGGAGAAGGCAATCAGCCCCAGCATTTT
-	TRBJ2-7	TRBV14	-	CASSREERSYEQYF	TGTGCCAGCAGCCGCGAGGAGCGGAGCTACGAGCAGTACTTC
-	TRBJ1-1	TRBV4-3	-	CASSQDGTPNTEAFF	TGCGCCAGCAGCCAAGATGGCACACCGAACACTGAAGCTTTCTTT
TRBD2	TRBJ2-5	TRBV4-1	-	CASSPSGASGMEETQYF	TGCGCCAGCAGCCCGTCCGGGGCTAGCGGGATGGAGGAGACCCAGTACTTC
TRBD1	TRBJ2-5	TRBV6-5	-	CASSWTGWETQYF	TGTGCCAGCAGTTGGACAGGGTGGGAGACCCAGTACTTC